What follows are 14 T cell receptor beta chains derived from one specimen sequenced in a study of blood T cell repertoires in COVID-19. Repertoires were generated with immunoSEQ multiplex PCR, while TCRdb's copy carries only in-frame clones and drops some. The repertoire consists of roughly 200,000 clones, with about 83% occurring once and the leading ten covering about 1.3%. Source material: peripheral blood. The receptors here all came from a woman aged 25 to 39 with COVID-19, enrolled during active disease.

This clone was seen a handful of times. V is TRBV7-5 and J is TRBJ2-2; TRBD2, the table's D call, was not compared with the DNA. TRBV7-5 is termed a pseudogene. The CDR3 is made up of 13 amino acids. The CDR3 protein is CVRPRGNTGELFF. CDR3 nucleotide sequence: TGTGTCAGGCCACGGGGGAACACCGGGGAGCTGTTTTTT.

V gene TRBV19 combines with J gene TRBJ2-7; TRBD1 agrees at 9 bases. Germline CDR1 LNHDA, CDR2 SQIVND (reference sequence). J gave up 11 bases and V 6 bases, and 11 bases lay outside the gene matches. The CDR3 loop spans 13 amino acids. In DNA form, the CDR3 reads TGTGCCAGTAGCGCTACCGACCGGGACAGGGAGTACTTC. It specifies CASSATDRDREYF. The variable domain in full, completed from reference TRBV19 and TRBJ2-7, reads DGGITQSPKYLFRKEGQNVTLSCEQNLNHDAMYWYRQDPGQGLRLIYYSQIVNDFQKGDIAEGYSVSREKKESFPLTVTSAQKNPTAFYLCASSATDRDREYFGPGTRLTVT.

The gene calls are TRBV5-1 and TRBJ2-3; 7 bases are shared with TRBD2. The CDR3 is made up of 15 amino acids. Per germline, CDR1 SGHRS and CDR2 YFSETQ. V lost 6 bases to trimming and J lost 0 bases; unmatched junction nucleotides: 7. The CDR3 DNA reads as TGCGCCAGCACTTCCAGCGGGGAGAGCACAGATACGCAGTATTTT. This codes for CASTSSGESTDTQYF.

This clone was seen more than once but under ten times. The J gene is TRBJ2-2, the V gene TRBV24-1; TRBD1 aligns across 7 bases. The trim removed 4 bases at V and 2 bases at J, leaving 9 bases unmatched. This CDR3 is built from 17 residues. The V gene's germline CDR1 is KGHDR and CDR2 SFDVKD. The CDR3 sequence is CATSEAPGTVNTGELFF. The CDR3 region has the DNA TGTGCCACCAGTGAGGCCCCGGGGACAGTCAACACCGGGGAGCTGTTTTTT.

The gene calls are TRBV6-2 or TRBV6-3 and TRBJ2-5; 9 positions agree with TRBD1. Germline V CDR1 and CDR2: MNHEY, SVGEGT. V was clipped by 1 base and J by 3 bases; unmatched bases: 3. The CDR3 covers 15 residues. CDR3 nucleotides: TGTGCCAGCAGTTACTGGGGGACAGGGAAAGAGACCCAGTACTTC. Residues: CASSYWGTGKETQYF.

The rearrangement uses TRBV7-2 and TRBJ2-7; D gene unclear. This CDR3 comprises 14 residues. Germline CDR1 and CDR2: SGHTA and FQGNSA. Trimming took off 3 bases at V and 2 bases at J, with 11 bases between the two ends. The CDR3 spells CASSLRQPAYEQYF. The CDR3 region has the DNA TGTGCCAGCAGCTTGAGGCAGCCGGCCTACGAGCAGTACTTC.

The chain has TRBV7-2 and TRBJ2-5; 7 bases align to TRBD2. The CDR3 loop spans 16 amino acids. Germline lookup yields CDR1 SGHTA and CDR2 FQGNSA. J gave up 4 bases and V 1 base, and 9 bases lay outside the gene matches. The CDR3 nucleotides are TGTGCCAGCAGCTTAGATGGCGGCCCGGGGGGAGAGACCCAGTACTTC. It encodes CASSLDGGPGGETQYF.

The J gene is TRBJ2-7, the V gene TRBV2; D ambiguous. Trimming stripped 7 bases from V and 2 bases from J, with 12 bases between. Germline lookup yields CDR1 SNHLY and CDR2 FYNNEI. The CDR3 loop spans 13 amino acids. This CDR3 is CASISRLTYEQYF. The CDR3, as DNA: TGTGCCAGCATTTCCAGGCTTACCTACGAGCAGTACTTC.

The chain recombines TRBV5-6 with TRBJ1-2; 7 positions match TRBD1. Trimming took 4 bases from V and 6 from J; bases not matched to a gene: 3. The germline CDR1 and CDR2 sequences are SGHDT and YYEEEE. The CDR3 consists of 12 residues. The CDR3, as DNA: TGTGCCAGCAGCCCTGACAGGGATGGCTACACCTTC. This codes for CASSPDRDGYTF.

Concerning this clone itself: Other DNA sequences within the sample encode an identical CDR3. The chain recombines TRBV6-5 with TRBJ1-4; 12 bases map to TRBD1. Unmatched junction bases numbered 5, after V lost 1 base and J lost 8 bases. CDR3 length equals 16 residues. The germline V gene encodes CDR1 MNHEY and CDR2 SVGAGI. The chain's CDR3 is CASSYYGTGGDEKLFF. The CDR3 region has the DNA TGTGCCAGCAGTTACTACGGGACAGGGGGCGACGAAAAACTGTTTTTT.

The chain combines TRBV7-2 with TRBJ1-6; D gene ambiguous. Trimming pared 5 bases from V and 3 bases from J, leaving 8 bases between. CDR1 is SGHTA, CDR2 FQGNSA, per germline. The CDR3 runs 14 residues. The CDR3 reads CASSPLSYNSPLHF. The CDR3 nucleotides read TGTGCCAGCAGCCCACTGAGCTATAATTCACCCCTCCACTTT.

This chain links TRBV10-3 with TRBJ2-4, with a weak D call TRBD2 (5 bases). The V gene lost 0 bases and the J gene lost 0 bases, with 12 bases spanning the gap. The germline V gene has CDR1 ENHRY and CDR2 SYGVKD. This CDR3 is 17 amino acids long. The chain's CDR3 is CAISESLGALAKNIQYF. For the CDR3, the DNA is TGTGCCATCAGTGAGTCGTTGGGAGCCCTAGCCAAAAACATTCAGTACTTC.

J is TRBJ2-2 and V is TRBV27; no clear D gene. The germline V and J ends were trimmed by 3 bases and 2 bases, with 4 bases remaining between them. This CDR3 comprises 13 residues. Germline V CDR1 and CDR2: MNHEY, SMNVEV (reference sequence). The CDR3 DNA sequence: TGTGCCAGCAGTTTCTTAAACACCGGGGAGCTGTTTTTT. This sequence encodes CASSFLNTGELFF.

The chain links TRBV19 to TRBJ2-1; 10 bases match TRBD1. The trim removed 7 bases at V and 6 bases at J, leaving 6 bases unmatched. This CDR3 is 14 amino acids long. From germline, CDR1 is LNHDA and CDR2 SQIVND (reference sequence). DNA for the CDR3: TGTGCCAGTACCCCAAGGACAGGGGGCAATGAGCAGTTCTTC. This sequence encodes CASTPRTGGNEQFF.